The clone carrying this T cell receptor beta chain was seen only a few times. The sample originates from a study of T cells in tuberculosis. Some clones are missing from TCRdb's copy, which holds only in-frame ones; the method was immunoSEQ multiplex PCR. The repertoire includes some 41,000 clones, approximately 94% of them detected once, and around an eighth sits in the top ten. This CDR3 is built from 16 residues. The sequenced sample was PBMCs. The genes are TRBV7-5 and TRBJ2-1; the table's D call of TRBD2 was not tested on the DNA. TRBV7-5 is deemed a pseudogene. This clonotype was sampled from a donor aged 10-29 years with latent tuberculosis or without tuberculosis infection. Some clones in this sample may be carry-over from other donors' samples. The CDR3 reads CASSPKAGGLGNEQFF. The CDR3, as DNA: TGTGCCAGCAGCCCCAAAGCGGGGGGGCTCGGCAATGAGCAGTTCTTC.